What follows describes a single TCR beta chain. The antigen is undetermined. Alongside a J-beta primer mix, a sample-barcoded 5' primer served in a second PCR lasting roughly 6 to 12 cycles. MiXCR was run by TCRdb on the 5' RACE reads, yielding one entry per CDR3 protein. The sample has 950,000 to 1,200,000 distinct CDR3 sequences, roughly two fifths seen once. The sample comes from a study of blood T cells in healthy people across ages. Donor samples were obtained from healthy Caucasian individuals from Russia, aged about 6 to 100. Around 9.4 milliliters was the volume of peripheral blood drawn from each donor. CDR1 and CDR2 from the germline V gene are MNHEY and SMNVEV (reference sequence). The CDR3 runs to 15 residues. General observations from the study: Older age coincided with a roughly linear decline in TCR beta diversity per million T cells.

This rearrangement joins TRBV27 to TRBJ2-1; D gene unclear. The J call is uncertain, as TRBJ2-7 better fits the DNA end. This receptor was obtained from a man between 18 and 35 years old in good health. Material for sequencing was blood. DNA for the CDR3: TGTGCCAGCAGTCCTCGGATTTACTCCTACAATGAGCAGTACTTC. Translation: CASSPRIYSYNEQYF.